This T cell receptor (beta chain) is drawn from a study of immune evolution from preneoplasia to lung adenocarcinoma. Germline lookup yields CDR1 MNHNY and CDR2 SVGAGI (reference sequence). Trimming took 6 bases from V and 7 from J; bases not matched to a gene: 10. The length of the CDR3 is 15 residues. Each case's diagnosis was confirmed by two pathologists on H&E. Points from the study as a whole: Clonality was highest in normal lung, lower in later-stage lesions apparently. T cell clonality was higher in KRAS-mutant than EGFR-mutant or wild-type nodules.

A remark on this clone: Its antigen remains unidentified.

This table comes from immunoSEQ multiplex PCR, and its TCRdb copy is limited to in-frame clones, with some not included. The repertoire has thousands of clones, 70% to 90% of them found once; the top ten carry about 5.8%. This TCR was recovered from an older person with lung adenocarcinoma. Sequencing input: FFPE minimally invasive lung adenocarcinoma tissue. V is TRBV6-6 and J is TRBJ2-1; TRBD2 aligns across 9 bases. The CDR3 here is CASRPWGGGVNEQFF. In DNA, the CDR3 is TGTGCCAGCAGACCATGGGGCGGGGGGGTAAATGAGCAGTTCTTC.